A single sample is the source of the 18 T cell receptor beta chains below, sequenced in a study of shared clonotypes between healthy human individuals. This table comes from immunoSEQ multiplex PCR, and its TCRdb copy is limited to in-frame clones, with some not included. Seen here are around 700,000 clones, less than 80% observed once, and the top ten hold 1.8%. Sequenced input: memory CD4+ T cells sorted from blood. The subset: CD45RA-negative fraction. These receptors originate from a woman aged 25 to 39 in good health.

The chain has TRBV7-8 and TRBJ2-1, with 7 nucleotides matching TRBD1. CDR3 length equals 14 residues. The J segment lost 5 bases and the V segment lost 0 bases, leaving 1 base of the junction unmatched. Per germline, CDR1 SGHVS and CDR2 FQNEAQ. The CDR3 is CASSLAGQHNEQFF. In DNA form, the CDR3 reads TGTGCCAGCAGCTTAGCGGGACAGCACAATGAGCAGTTCTTC.

Remarks on this clone: Other nucleotide sequences in the sample specify the same CDR3. The rearrangement joins TRBV5-1 to TRBJ1-3, with 8 bases identical to TRBD1. V trimming: 5 bases; J trimming: 3 bases; junction bases outside the gene matches: 4. Germline lookup yields CDR1 SGHRS and CDR2 YFSETQ. The CDR3 is 14 amino acids. The CDR3 loop reads CASSPGTGGNTIYF. The CDR3 region has the DNA TGCGCCAGCAGTCCCGGGACAGGTGGAAACACCATATATTTT.

This clone was detected a few times. The gene calls are TRBV2 and TRBJ2-2, with 14 nucleotides matching TRBD2. Germline trimming cut 11 bases from V and 5 bases from J; bases unmatched to any gene: 1. This CDR3 spans 13 amino acids. Germline-derived CDR1 and CDR2 are SNHLY and FYNNEI. The CDR3 region has the DNA TGTGCCGGGACTAGCGGGAGAACCGGGGAGCTGTTTTTT. Its translation: CAGTSGRTGELFF.

The V gene is TRBV27, the J gene TRBJ2-2, with D tentatively TRBD2 (6 bases). Trimming shortened V by 3 bases and J by 3 bases, and 11 bases separated the two germline ends. The CDR3 is 15 amino acids. In germline, CDR1 is MNHEY, CDR2 SMNVEV (reference sequence). This CDR3 is CASSFRGSDTGELFF. The CDR3 DNA reads as TGTGCCAGCAGTTTTCGGGGGAGTGACACCGGGGAGCTGTTTTTT.

This clone was detected once. This sequence joins TRBV28 and TRBJ2-7; the D gene is possibly TRBD2 (6 bases). This CDR3 has 15 residues. The germline gives CDR1 MDHEN, CDR2 SYDVKM. V shed 5 bases and J shed 4 bases, with 18 bases lying between them. The CDR3 DNA sequence: TGTGCCAGCAGTAAAACCGGGACTCTGATTTACGAGCAGTACTTC. As protein: CASSKTGTLIYEQYF.

This clone appeared a few times. The chain uses TRBV10-2 and TRBJ2-7; 8 positions match TRBD2. With 2 bases clipped from V and 1 base from J, the junction kept 7 bases outside the gene matches. Looked up from germline, CDR1 is WSHSY and CDR2 is SAAADI. This CDR3 is 16 amino acids long. The CDR3 loop reads CASSEVRAGGSYEQYF. Written as DNA, the CDR3 is TGCGCCAGCAGTGAGGTACGGGCGGGAGGTTCCTACGAGCAGTACTTC.

V gene TRBV27 combines with J gene TRBJ2-1; 12 bases map to TRBD2. Germline trimming cut 5 bases from V and 8 bases from J; bases unmatched to any gene: 7. Germline values: CDR1 MNHEY, CDR2 SMNVEV (reference sequence). There are 15 residues in the CDR3. The chain's CDR3 is CASSAGLAGFDEQFF. The CDR3 nucleotides read TGTGCCAGCAGTGCGGGACTAGCGGGTTTCGATGAGCAGTTCTTC.

The gene calls are TRBV2 and TRBJ1-1, with no clear D. Germline values: CDR1 SNHLY, CDR2 FYNNEI. The V end lost 4 bases, the J end lost 5 bases, and 11 bases lay between the germline ends. The CDR3 has 13 amino acids. The CDR3 is CASSVSGFTEAFF. The CDR3 nucleotides read TGTGCCAGCAGTGTCTCGGGTTTTACTGAAGCTTTCTTT.

This clone was observed at least ten times. The CDR3 bases are TGTGCCAGCAGTCACCAGGGGGGAACATACGAGCAGTACTTC. Protein: CASSHQGGTYEQYF. The rearrangement joins TRBV5-4 to TRBJ2-7; tentatively, D is TRBD1 (7 bases). The ends were cut back, 5 bases at V and 4 bases at J, with 16 bases in the middle. The CDR3 is 14 amino acids. Germline V lookup: CDR1 SGHNT, CDR2 YYREEE (reference sequence).

This chain connects TRBV6-6 to TRBJ2-7; 7 bases are a match to TRBD1. CDR1 and CDR2 (germline): MNHNY, SVGAGI (reference sequence). The CDR3 contains 15 residues. The V gene end was trimmed by 6 bases and the J gene end by 0 bases; junction bases not matched to a gene: 8. Written as DNA, the CDR3 is TGTGCCAGCAGCTATGACAGGGCCTCCTCCTACGAGCAGTACTTC. Its translation is CASSYDRASSYEQYF.

The rearrangement uses TRBV27 and TRBJ2-4, with TRBD1 as a possible D gene (5 bases). CDR1 MNHEY and CDR2 SMNVEV come from the germline V gene (reference sequence). The V end was cut by 6 bases, the J end by 2 bases, with 11 bases between. The CDR3 is 14 amino acids. The CDR3 protein is CASSQGVTKNIQYF. The CDR3, as DNA: TGTGCCAGCAGCCAGGGTGTGACCAAAAACATTCAGTACTTC.

Only one count was recorded for this clone. The chain recombines TRBV28 with TRBJ1-1; perhaps TRBD1 as D (6 bases). The V end lost 5 bases, the J end lost 6 bases, and 16 bases lay between the germline ends. Germline V gives CDR1 MDHEN, CDR2 SYDVKM. The CDR3 runs 14 residues. CDR3 in amino acids: CASSDGQKKAEAFF. CDR3 DNA sequence: TGTGCCAGCAGTGACGGACAGAAAAAAGCTGAAGCTTTCTTT.

V and J are TRBV11-2 and TRBJ2-6; TRBD1 matches at 8 bases. The germline gives CDR1 SGHAT, CDR2 FQNNGV. The CDR3 is 18 residues long. Losses at the gene ends were 5 bases for V and 4 bases for J; bases not matched to a gene: 13. CDR3 protein: CASSLTFDRGEGANVLTF. CDR3 in DNA: TGTGCCAGCAGCCTTACTTTTGACAGGGGTGAAGGGGCCAACGTCCTGACTTTC.

The V and J genes are TRBV7-8 and TRBJ1-5, with 7 bases that match TRBD1. Germline CDR1 is SGHVS and CDR2 is FQNEAQ. The CDR3 sequence is 16 residues long. V shed 5 bases and J 5 bases; nucleotides not matched to a gene: 12. This chain's CDR3 is CASSIRWDSTDQPQHF. CDR3 DNA: TGTGCCAGCAGCATCAGATGGGACAGCACTGATCAGCCCCAGCATTTT.

This chain uses TRBV2 with TRBJ2-7; the match to TRBD2 covers 8 bases. The CDR3 is made up of 14 amino acids. Germline loops: CDR1 SNHLY, CDR2 FYNNEI. J was trimmed by 1 base and V by 11 bases; bases with no gene match: 10. The CDR3 reads CAGQTSDISYEQYF. The CDR3 region has the DNA TGTGCCGGTCAGACTAGCGATATTTCCTACGAGCAGTACTTC.

This clone was detected a few times. The genes are TRBV28 and TRBJ1-5, with D unclear. CDR1 MDHEN and CDR2 SYDVKM come from the germline V gene. V was cut by 5 bases and J by 1 base, with 12 bases left in between. CDR3 length: 15 amino acids. The CDR3: CASSPRHISNQPQHF. CDR3 DNA: TGTGCCAGCAGTCCACGACATATAAGCAATCAGCCCCAGCATTTT.

This clone was counted at least ten times. V usage is TRBV28 and J usage is TRBJ2-5; 8 nucleotides match TRBD1. Near its end, the DNA agrees better with TRBJ2-7, so the J call may be wrong. CDR1 MDHEN and CDR2 SYDVKM come from the germline V gene. The CDR3 consists of 18 residues. CDR3 sequence: CASSGPGQVPLSAYEQYF. Here the CDR3 DNA reads TGTGCCAGCAGTGGACCGGGACAGGTTCCCTTATCGGCCTACGAGCAGTACTTC.

This clone was seen once. The rearrangement joins TRBV5-1 to TRBJ2-2; no firm D call. The CDR3 runs to 12 residues. Germline loops: CDR1 SGHRS, CDR2 YFSETQ. Trimming removed 6 bases at V and 6 bases at J, with 9 bases between. CDR3 protein: CASTSGPGELFF. In DNA, the CDR3 is TGCGCCAGCACATCTGGCCCCGGGGAGCTGTTTTTT.